This note documents a single TCR beta chain sequence. The antigen is not known. The sample is drawn from a study of blood T cells in healthy people across ages. General study points: TCR beta diversity, measured per million T cells, fell in a roughly linear way with age. Naive T cell percentage by flow cytometry tracked strongly with beta diversity.

CDR3 length: 15 amino acids. Per germline, CDR1 SGDLS and CDR2 YYNGEE. V lost 5 bases, J lost 5 bases, and 17 bases lay in between. A second PCR, run for roughly 7 to 12 cycles, used a sample-barcoded 5' primer plus a J-beta primer mix. TCRdb re-called the 5' RACE reads with MiXCR, one entry per CDR3 protein. The table shows around 780,000 distinct CDR3 sequences, with about 61% occurring only once. The sample was blood. This TCR derives from a man aged 40-55 years in good health. The chain recombines TRBV9 with TRBJ2-1; D may be TRBD1 (6 bases). The CDR3 nucleotides read TGTGCCAGCAGGAAAGGGGGTAGCGCCAACAATGAGCAGTTCTTC. Amino acid sequence: CASRKGGSANNEQFF.